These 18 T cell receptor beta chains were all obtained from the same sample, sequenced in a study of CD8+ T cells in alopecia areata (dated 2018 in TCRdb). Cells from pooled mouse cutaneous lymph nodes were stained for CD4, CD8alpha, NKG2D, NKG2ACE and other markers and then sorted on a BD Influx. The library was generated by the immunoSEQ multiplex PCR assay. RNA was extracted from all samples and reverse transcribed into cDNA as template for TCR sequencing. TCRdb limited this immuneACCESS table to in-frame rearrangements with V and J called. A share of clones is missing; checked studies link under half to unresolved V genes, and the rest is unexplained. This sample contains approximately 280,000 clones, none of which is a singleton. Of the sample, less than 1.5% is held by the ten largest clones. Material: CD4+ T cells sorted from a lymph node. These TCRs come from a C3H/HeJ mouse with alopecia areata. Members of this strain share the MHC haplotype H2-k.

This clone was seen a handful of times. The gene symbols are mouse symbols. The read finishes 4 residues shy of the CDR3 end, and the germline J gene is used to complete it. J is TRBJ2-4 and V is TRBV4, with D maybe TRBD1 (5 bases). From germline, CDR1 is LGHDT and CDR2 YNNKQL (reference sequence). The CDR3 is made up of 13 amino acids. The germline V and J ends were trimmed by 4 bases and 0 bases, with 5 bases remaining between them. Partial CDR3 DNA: TGTGCCAGCAGCTCAGGGAGTCAAAAC. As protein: CASSSGSQN. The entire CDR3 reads CASSSGSQNTLYF. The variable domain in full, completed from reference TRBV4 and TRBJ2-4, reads ETAVFQTPNYHVTQVGNEVSFNCKQTLGHDTMYWYKQDSKKLLKIMFSYNNKQLIVNETVPRRFSPQSSDKAHLNLRIKSVEPEDSAVYLCASSSGSQNTLYFGAGTRLSVL.

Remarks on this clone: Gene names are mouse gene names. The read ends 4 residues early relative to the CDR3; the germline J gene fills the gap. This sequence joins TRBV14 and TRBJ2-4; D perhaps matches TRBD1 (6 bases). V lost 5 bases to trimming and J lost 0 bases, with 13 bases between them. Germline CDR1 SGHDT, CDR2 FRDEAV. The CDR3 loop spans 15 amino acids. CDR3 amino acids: CASRPTGFSQNTLYF. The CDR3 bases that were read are TGTGCCAGCAGGCCAACAGGGTTTAGTCAAAAC.

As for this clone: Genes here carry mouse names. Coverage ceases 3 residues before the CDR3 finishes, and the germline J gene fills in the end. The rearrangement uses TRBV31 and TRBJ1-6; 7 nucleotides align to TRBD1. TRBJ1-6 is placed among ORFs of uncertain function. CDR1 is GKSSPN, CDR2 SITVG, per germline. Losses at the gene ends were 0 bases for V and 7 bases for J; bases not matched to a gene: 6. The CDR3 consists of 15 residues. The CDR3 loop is CAWSLEGALNSPLYF. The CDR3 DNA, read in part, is TGTGCCTGGAGTCTTGAGGGGGCGCTGAATTCGCCC.

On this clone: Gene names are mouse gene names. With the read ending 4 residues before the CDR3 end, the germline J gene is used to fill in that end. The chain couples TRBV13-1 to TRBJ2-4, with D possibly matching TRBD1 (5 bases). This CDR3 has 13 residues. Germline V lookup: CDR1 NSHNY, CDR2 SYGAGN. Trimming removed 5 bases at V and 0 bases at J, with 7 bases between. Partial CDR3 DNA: TGTGCCAGCAGGGACAATAGTCAAAAC. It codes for CASRDNSQN. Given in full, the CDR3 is CASRDNSQNTLYF.

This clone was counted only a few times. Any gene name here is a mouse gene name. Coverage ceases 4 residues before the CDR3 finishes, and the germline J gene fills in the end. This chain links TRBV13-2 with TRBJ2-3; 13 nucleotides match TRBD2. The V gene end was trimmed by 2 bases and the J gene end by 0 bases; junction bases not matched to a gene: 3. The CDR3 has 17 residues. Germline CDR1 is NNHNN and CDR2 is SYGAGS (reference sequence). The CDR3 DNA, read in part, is TGTGCCAGCGGTGAGGGACTGGGGGGGACTAGTGCAGAA. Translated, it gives CASGEGLGGTSAE. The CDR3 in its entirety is CASGEGLGGTSAETLYF.

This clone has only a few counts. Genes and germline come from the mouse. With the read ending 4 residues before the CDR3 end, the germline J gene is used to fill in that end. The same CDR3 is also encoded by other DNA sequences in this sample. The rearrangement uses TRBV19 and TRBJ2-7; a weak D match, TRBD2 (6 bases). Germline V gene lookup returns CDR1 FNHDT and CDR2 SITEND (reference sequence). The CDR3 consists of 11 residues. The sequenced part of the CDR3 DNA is TGTGCCAGCAGTTGGGGGTAT. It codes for CASSWGY. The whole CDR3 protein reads CASSWGYEQYF.

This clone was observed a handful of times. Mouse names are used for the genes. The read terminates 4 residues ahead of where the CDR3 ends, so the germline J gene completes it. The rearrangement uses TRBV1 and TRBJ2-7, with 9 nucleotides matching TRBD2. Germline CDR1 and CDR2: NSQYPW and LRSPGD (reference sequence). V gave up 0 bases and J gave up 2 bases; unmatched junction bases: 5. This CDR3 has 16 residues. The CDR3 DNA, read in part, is TGCACCTGCAGTGCAGATGAGACTGGGGGCCCCTAT. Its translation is CTCSADETGGPY. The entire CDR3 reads CTCSADETGGPYEQYF.

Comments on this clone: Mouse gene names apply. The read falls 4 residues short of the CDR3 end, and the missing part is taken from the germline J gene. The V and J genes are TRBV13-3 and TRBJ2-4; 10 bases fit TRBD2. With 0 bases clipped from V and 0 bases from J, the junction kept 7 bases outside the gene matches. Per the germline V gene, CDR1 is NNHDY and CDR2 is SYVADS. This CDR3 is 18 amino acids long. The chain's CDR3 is CASSDGGTGVLSQNTLYF. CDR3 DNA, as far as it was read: TGTGCCAGCAGTGATGGGGGGACTGGGGTCCTTAGTCAAAAC.

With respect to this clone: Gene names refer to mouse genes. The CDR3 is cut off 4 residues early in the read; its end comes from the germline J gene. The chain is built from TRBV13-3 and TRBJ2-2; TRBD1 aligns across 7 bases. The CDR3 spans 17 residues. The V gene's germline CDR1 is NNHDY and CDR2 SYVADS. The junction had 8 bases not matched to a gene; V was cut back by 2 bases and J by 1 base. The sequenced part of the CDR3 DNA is TGTGCCAGCAGTGAAAATTGGGGACAGAAAAACACCGGG. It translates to CASSENWGQKNTG. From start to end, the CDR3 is CASSENWGQKNTGQLYF. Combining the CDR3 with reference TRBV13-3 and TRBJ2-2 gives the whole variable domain EAAVTQSPRSKVAVTGGKVTLSCHQTNNHDYMYWYRQDTGHGLRLIHYSYVADSTEKGDIPDGYKASRPSQENFSLILELASLSQTAVYFCASSENWGQKNTGQLYFGEGSKLTVL.

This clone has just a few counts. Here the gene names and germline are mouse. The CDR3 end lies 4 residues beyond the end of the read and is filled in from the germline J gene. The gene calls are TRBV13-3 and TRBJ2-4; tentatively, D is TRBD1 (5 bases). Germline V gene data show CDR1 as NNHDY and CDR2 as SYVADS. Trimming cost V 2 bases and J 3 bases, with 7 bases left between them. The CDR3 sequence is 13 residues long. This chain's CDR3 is CASSDDRQNTLYF. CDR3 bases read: TGTGCCAGCAGTGACGACAGACAAAAC.

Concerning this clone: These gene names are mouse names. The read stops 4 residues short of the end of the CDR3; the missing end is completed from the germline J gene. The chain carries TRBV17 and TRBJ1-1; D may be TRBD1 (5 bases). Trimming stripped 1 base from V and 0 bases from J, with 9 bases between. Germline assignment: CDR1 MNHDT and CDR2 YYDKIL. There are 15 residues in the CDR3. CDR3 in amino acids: CASSRGGQANTEVFF. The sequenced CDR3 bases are TGTGCTAGCAGTAGAGGAGGACAAGCAAACACA.

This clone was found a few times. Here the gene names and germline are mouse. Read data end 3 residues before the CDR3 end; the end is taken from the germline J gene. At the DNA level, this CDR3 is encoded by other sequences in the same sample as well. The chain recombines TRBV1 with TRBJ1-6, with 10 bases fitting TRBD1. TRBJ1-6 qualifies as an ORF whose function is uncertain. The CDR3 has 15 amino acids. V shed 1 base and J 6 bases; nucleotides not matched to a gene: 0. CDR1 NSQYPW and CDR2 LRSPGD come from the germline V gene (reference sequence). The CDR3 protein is CTCSAGDRGNSPLYF. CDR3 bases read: TGCACCTGCAGTGCAGGGGACAGGGGTAATTCGCCC.

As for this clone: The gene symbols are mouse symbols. CDR3 in amino acids: CASSQQGLNSDYTF. CDR3 bases read: TGTGCCAGCTCTCAACAGGGATTAAACTCC. This sequence joins TRBV12-1 and TRBJ1-2, with a weak D call TRBD1 (6 bases). The CDR3 goes on 4 residues after the read ends, and that part is filled in from the germline J gene. Germline V lookup: CDR1 SGHSN, CDR2 HYEKVE. With 2 bases removed from V and 1 base from J, the gap between germline ends came to 10 bases. CDR3 length equals 14 residues.

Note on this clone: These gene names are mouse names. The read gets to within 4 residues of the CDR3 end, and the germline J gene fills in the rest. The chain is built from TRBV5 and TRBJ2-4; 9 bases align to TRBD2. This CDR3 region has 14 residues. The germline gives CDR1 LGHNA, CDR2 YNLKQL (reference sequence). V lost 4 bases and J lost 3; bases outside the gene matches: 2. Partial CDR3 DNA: TGTGCCAGCAGCCCTGGGACTGGGCAAAAC. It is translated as CASSPGTGQN. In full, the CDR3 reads CASSPGTGQNTLYF.

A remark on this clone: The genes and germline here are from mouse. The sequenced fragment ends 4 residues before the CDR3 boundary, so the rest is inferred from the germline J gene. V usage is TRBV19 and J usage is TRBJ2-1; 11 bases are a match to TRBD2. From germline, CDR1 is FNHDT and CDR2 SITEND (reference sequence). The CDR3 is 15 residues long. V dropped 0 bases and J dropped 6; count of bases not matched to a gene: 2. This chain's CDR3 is CASSIGGTGGAEQFF. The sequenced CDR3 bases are TGTGCCAGCAGTATAGGGGGGACTGGGGGTGCT. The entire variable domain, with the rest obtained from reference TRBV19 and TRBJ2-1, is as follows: GGIITQTPKFLIGQEGQKLTLKCQQNFNHDTMYWYRQDSGKGLRLIYYSITENDLQKGDLSEGYDASREKKSSFSLTVTSAQKNEMAVFLCASSIGGTGGAEQFFGPGTRLTVL.

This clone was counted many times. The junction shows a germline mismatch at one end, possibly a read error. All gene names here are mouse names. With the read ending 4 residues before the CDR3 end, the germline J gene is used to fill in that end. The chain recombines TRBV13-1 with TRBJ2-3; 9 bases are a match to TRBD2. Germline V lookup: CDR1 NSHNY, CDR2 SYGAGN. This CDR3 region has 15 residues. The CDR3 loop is CASSDDWGFAETLYF. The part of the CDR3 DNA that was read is TGTGCCAGCAGCGATGACTGGGGGTTTGCAGAA.

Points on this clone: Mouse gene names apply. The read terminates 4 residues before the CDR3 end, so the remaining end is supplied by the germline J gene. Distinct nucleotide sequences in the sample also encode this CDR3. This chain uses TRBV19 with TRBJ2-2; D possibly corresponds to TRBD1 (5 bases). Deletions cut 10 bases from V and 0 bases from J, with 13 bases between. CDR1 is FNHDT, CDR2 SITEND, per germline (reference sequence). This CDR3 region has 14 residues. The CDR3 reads CASSRQTNTGQLYF. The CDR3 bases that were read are TGTGCCTCGTCGCGACAGACAAACACCGGG. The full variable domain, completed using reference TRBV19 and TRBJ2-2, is GGIITQTPKFLIGQEGQKLTLKCQQNFNHDTMYWYRQDSGKGLRLIYYSITENDLQKGDLSEGYDASREKKSSFSLTVTSAQKNEMAVFLCASSRQTNTGQLYFGEGSKLTVL.

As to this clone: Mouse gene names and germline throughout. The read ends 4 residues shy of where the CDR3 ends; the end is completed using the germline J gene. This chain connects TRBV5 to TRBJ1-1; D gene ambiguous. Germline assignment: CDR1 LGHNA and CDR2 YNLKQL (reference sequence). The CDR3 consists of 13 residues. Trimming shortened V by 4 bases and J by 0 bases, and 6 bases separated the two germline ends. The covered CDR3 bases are TGTGCCAGCAGCCCCAACTCAAACACA. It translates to CASSPNSNT. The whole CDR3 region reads CASSPNSNTEVFF.